Listed below are T cell receptor beta chains from one sample, sequenced in a study of blood T cell repertoires in COVID-19. Sequenced by immunoSEQ multiplex PCR; TCRdb stores in-frame clones only, minus some. The sample lists some 330,000 clones; about 89% were seen once. Sequenced: PBMCs or T cells enriched from blood (not recorded which). These receptors were collected from a man aged 40-55 years in a cohort exposed to, infected with or recovered from COVID-19 (not recorded which). The CDR3 runs from the conserved cysteine through the conserved F or W. A D gene is named only where the DNA matches it firmly. Clone size, where shown, is once, few, many, or a class for clones that have expanded.

j_call clone_size d_call v_call cdr3_aa cdr3_nt
TRBJ2-3 . . TRBV4-1 CASSQGRGRTDTQYF TGCGCCAGCAGCCAAGGCAGGGGCCGCACAGATACGCAGTATTTT
TRBJ1-5 . . TRBV28 CASSSVRGNQPQHF TGTGCCAGCAGTTCCGTGCGCGGCAATCAGCCCCAGCATTTT
TRBJ2-1 . TRBD2 TRBV27 CASKGTSGSNEQFF TGTGCCAGCAAAGGGACTAGCGGGAGTAATGAGCAGTTCTTC
TRBJ1-1 few TRBD1 TRBV6-5 CASSQGAVAFF TGTGCCAGCAGTCAGGGGGCTGTAGCTTTCTTT
TRBJ2-3 . . TRBV28 CASTPSGLDQTQYF TGTGCCAGCACCCCATCGGGACTGGACCAAACGCAGTATTTT
TRBJ1-5 . TRBD1 TRBV6-5 CASSYSGDRQNQPQHF TGTGCCAGCAGTTACTCGGGGGACAGGCAAAATCAGCCCCAGCATTTT
TRBJ1-1 . . TRBV27 CASSGRGRGTEAFF TGTGCCAGCAGCGGGAGGGGACGAGGAACTGAAGCTTTCTTT
TRBJ2-1 . TRBD2 TRBV7-8 CASSLWLAVPDLGSYNEQFF TGTGCCAGCAGCTTATGGCTAGCGGTGCCCGATTTAGGATCCTACAATGAGCAGTTCTTC
TRBJ2-6 . TRBD2 TRBV15 CATGLASSGANVLTF TGTGCCACCGGACTAGCGAGCTCTGGGGCCAACGTCCTGACTTTC
TRBJ1-4 . . TRBV28 CASSPRLAGKLFF TGTGCCAGCAGTCCCCGATTAGCGGGAAAACTGTTTTTT
TRBJ1-3 once . TRBV7-8 CASSLAGGHGNTIYF TGTGCCAGCAGCTTAGCTGGGGGACATGGAAACACCATATATTTT
TRBJ1-2 . TRBD1 TRBV5-1 CASSNRDSRTTNYGYTF TGCGCCAGCAGCAACAGGGACAGCCGCACGACTAACTATGGCTACACCTTC
TRBJ2-1 once TRBD1 TRBV27 CASRDETGGRYEQFF TGTGCCAGCAGAGACGAGACAGGGGGCCGTTATGAGCAGTTCTTC
TRBJ2-1 . TRBD1 TRBV15 CATSGTGEPNEQFF TGTGCCACCAGCGGGACAGGGGAACCCAATGAGCAGTTCTTC
TRBJ2-5 . TRBD1 TRBV6-5 CASRLGQGHEETQYF TGTGCCAGCAGGCTGGGACAGGGGCACGAGGAGACCCAGTACTTC
TRBJ2-1 . TRBD2 TRBV10-3 CAISELGTSRGEQFF TGTGCCATCAGTGAGTTAGGGACTAGTCGCGGCGAGCAGTTCTTC
TRBJ2-3 . TRBD2 TRBV7-6 CASSQGLAGIDTQYF TGTGCCAGCAGCCAGGGACTAGCGGGAATAGATACGCAGTATTTT
TRBJ1-2 . TRBD1 TRBV9 CASSVDHRGRDYGYTF TGTGCCAGCAGCGTAGACCACAGGGGGCGCGACTATGGCTACACCTTC
TRBJ2-1 . . TRBV7-2 CASSSRPQGSGEQFF TGTGCCAGCAGCTCGAGACCCCAAGGATCGGGAGAGCAGTTCTTC
TRBJ1-5 . . TRBV12-3/TRBV12-4 CASTPRGNQPQHF TGTGCCAGCACCCCAAGGGGGAATCAGCCCCAGCATTTT
TRBJ2-5 once . TRBV5-1 CASTGGMTETQYF TGCGCCAGCACGGGGGGCATGACCGAGACCCAGTACTTC
TRBJ2-1 . TRBD2 TRBV2 CASAGLAGYNEQFF TGTGCCAGCGCGGGGTTAGCGGGATACAATGAGCAGTTCTTC
TRBJ2-5 . . TRBV19 CASNDGRETQYF TGTGCCAGTAATGACGGGAGAGAGACCCAGTACTTC
TRBJ1-1 . . TRBV6-5 CASKSAGGLNTEAFF TGTGCCAGCAAATCAGCGGGGGGCTTGAACACTGAAGCTTTCTTT
TRBJ1-2 few . TRBV5-1 CASSADIYGYTF TGCGCCAGCAGCGCTGACATTTACGGCTACACCTTC
TRBJ1-1 . . TRBV3-1/TRBV3-2 CASSQGGSSTEAFF TGTGCCAGCAGCCAAGGGGGCTCCAGCACTGAAGCTTTCTTT
TRBJ2-5 once TRBD2 TRBV27 CASSSPGRGKETQYF TGTGCCAGCAGTTCCCCAGGGCGGGGGAAGGAGACCCAGTACTTC
TRBJ1-6 . . TRBV19 CASSTQGLRNSPLHF TGTGCCAGTAGTACACAGGGCCTCCGGAATTCACCCCTCCACTTT
TRBJ2-1 . TRBD1 TRBV24-1 CATGQVGGNEQFF TGTGCCACGGGACAGGTCGGGGGCAATGAGCAGTTCTTC
TRBJ1-5 . . TRBV7-9 CASSSAAWGNQPQHF TGTGCCAGCAGTTCGGCGGCGTGGGGCAATCAGCCCCAGCATTTT
TRBJ1-3 . TRBD1 TRBV19 CASSTRTGEGSGNTIYF TGTGCCAGTAGTACTCGGACAGGAGAAGGGTCTGGAAACACCATATATTTT
TRBJ2-7 . . TRBV3-1/TRBV3-2 CASSQEWTASEQYF TGTGCCAGCAGCCAAGAGTGGACAGCGAGTGAGCAGTACTTC
TRBJ2-1 . TRBD2 TRBV7-9 CASSSGTSEHEQFF TGTGCCAGCAGCTCCGGGACTAGCGAACATGAGCAGTTCTTC
TRBJ1-1 . TRBD1 TRBV18 CASSPRGQPTEAFF TGTGCCAGCTCACCAAGGGGACAGCCCACTGAAGCTTTCTTT
TRBJ2-3 . TRBD2 TRBV3-1/TRBV3-2 CASSPPTSYYTDTQYF TGTGCCAGCAGCCCGCCGACTAGCTACTATACAGATACGCAGTATTTT
TRBJ2-3 . . TRBV19 CASSTELTDTQYF TGTGCCAGTAGTACCGAGCTCACAGATACGCAGTATTTT
TRBJ1-1 . . TRBV6-1 CASSEARVNTEAFF TGTGCCAGCAGTGAAGCGCGGGTGAACACTGAAGCTTTCTTT
TRBJ1-6 . . TRBV6-6 CASREQGNSPLHF TGTGCCAGCCGGGAACAGGGCAATTCACCCCTCCACTTT
TRBJ2-1 . TRBD2 TRBV7-3 CASSISGRSYNEQFF TGTGCCAGCAGCATTAGCGGGAGGTCCTACAATGAGCAGTTCTTC
TRBJ2-7 few . TRBV2 CASRALDGPYEQYF TGTGCCAGCAGAGCCCTAGACGGTCCCTACGAGCAGTACTTC
TRBJ1-4 once . TRBV3-1/TRBV3-2 CASGGSTNEKLFF TGTGCCAGCGGCGGGTCGACTAATGAAAAACTGTTTTTT
TRBJ2-1 . TRBD2 TRBV5-4 CASSGTNYNEQFF TGTGCCAGCAGCGGGACTAACTACAATGAGCAGTTCTTC
TRBJ2-2 . TRBD1 TRBV11-3 CASSSQGAGTGELFF TGTGCCAGCAGCTCGCAGGGGGCAGGGACCGGGGAGCTGTTTTTT
TRBJ1-2 . TRBD1 TRBV19 CASSARGRGYGYTF TGTGCCAGTAGTGCCAGGGGGCGCGGCTATGGCTACACCTTC
TRBJ2-2 . . TRBV5-1 CASSTGGKTNTGELFF TGCGCCAGCAGCACTGGGGGGAAAACGAACACCGGGGAGCTGTTTTTT
TRBJ2-2 . TRBD2 TRBV19 CASRELALNTGELFF TGTGCCAGTAGAGAACTAGCGTTGAACACCGGGGAGCTGTTTTTT
TRBJ1-5 . . TRBV24-1 CATSDAKQGNGQPQHF TGTGCCACCAGTGATGCGAAACAGGGTAATGGTCAGCCCCAGCATTTT
TRBJ1-5 . TRBD1 TRBV29-1 CSVTTGYSNQPQHF TGCAGCGTTACGACAGGGTATAGCAATCAGCCCCAGCATTTT
TRBJ1-2 . TRBD1 TRBV5-1 CASSRDRTPYGYTF TGCGCCAGCAGCAGGGACAGAACTCCATATGGCTACACCTTC
TRBJ2-7 . TRBD2 TRBV19 CASSMGVAGGPEQYF TGTGCCAGTAGTATGGGAGTAGCGGGAGGGCCCGAGCAGTACTTC
TRBJ1-6 . . TRBV5-1 CASSLAGRSPLHF TGCGCCAGCAGCTTGGCCGGGAGATCACCCCTCCACTTT
TRBJ1-3 . TRBD1 TRBV5-1 CASSSTGQGALRSGNTIYF TGCGCCAGCAGCTCCACGGGACAGGGGGCTCTCCGCTCTGGAAACACCATATATTTT
TRBJ1-4 . . TRBV2 CASRGGSPFEKLFF TGTGCCAGCAGGGGAGGGAGTCCCTTTGAAAAACTGTTTTTT